What follows describes a single TCR beta chain. Its cognate antigen is unknown. CD4+ cells were split into CD45RA+ naive and CD45RA-negative memory subsets. Sequencing was performed with immunoSEQ multiplex PCR; in TCRdb, only in-frame clones are kept and a portion is missing. The data contain about 530,000 clones, around 96% of them singletons. The sample originates from a study of shared clonotypes between healthy human individuals. Study observations and caveats: Memory subsets generally showed smaller estimated richness than naive subsets did.

This clonotype originated in a woman in her thirties in good health. Sequenced material: naive CD4+ T cells sorted from blood. Sample subset: CD45RA+ positively selected.

The CDR3 loop is CASSQLQETQYF. The CDR3 nucleotides are TGTGCCAGCAGTCAACTTCAAGAGACCCAGTACTTC. The J gene is TRBJ2-5, the V gene TRBV28; D gene uncertain. This CDR3 is built from 12 residues. Germline assignment: CDR1 MDHEN and CDR2 SYDVKM. Trimming took 5 bases from V and 2 from J, leaving 6 bases between them.